This TCR beta chain originates from a study of response to subunit inactivated influenza vaccine. V lost 8 bases to trimming and J lost 4 bases, with 14 bases between them. This CDR3 spans 12 amino acids. Germline loops: CDR1 DFQATT, CDR2 SNEGSKA (reference sequence). TCRdb redid the calling of the RT-PCR reads with MiXCR, one entry per CDR3 protein. Among about 540,000 distinct CDR3 sequences listed, 20% to 25% were seen once. This same sample was also part of a study on T cells expressing NK-cell markers. That study adds: Scientists made TCR beta cDNA using 5'RACE template switching with UMIs. The TCR beta repertoires originated in sorted CD3+CD56+NKG2C+, CD3+CD56+NKG2C- and CD3+CD56-NKG2C+ T cells.

This material consisted of CD4+ T cells sorted from PBMCs, taken roughly 13 days after vaccination. The chain employs TRBV20-1 and TRBJ2-5, with a possible D match to TRBD1 (8 bases). The clonotype originates from a man aged 45-65 years who received an inactivated influenza vaccine. CDR3 nucleotide sequence: TGCAGTACCTACAGGGGGGGAGAGACCCAGTACTTC. It is translated as CSTYRGGETQYF.